These 29 T cell receptor beta chains share one sample of origin, sequenced in a study of T cell repertoires in cytomegalovirus infection. TCRdb passed the reads through MiXCR, listing each CDR3 protein once. The data show around 430,000 distinct CDR3 sequences, more than 40% seen once. Their antigens are not known. Sequences were derived from cultured PBMCs, sampled from culture after CMV antigen stimulation. These receptors all come from a human donor in good health (CMV status not recorded). Some clones in this sample may be carry-over from other donors' samples.

This clonotype was observed once. This chain links TRBV30 with TRBJ2-1; 10 bases match TRBD1. Germline values: CDR1 GTSNPN, CDR2 SVGIG (reference sequence). Unmatched junction bases numbered 5, after V lost 4 bases and J lost 5 bases. This CDR3 has 14 amino acids. Here the CDR3 reads CAWNSGQGNNEQFF. The DNA of the CDR3 is TGTGCCTGGAATTCGGGACAGGGGAACAATGAGCAGTTCTTC.

This clonotype was seen only a few times. V and J are TRBV7-6 and TRBJ2-7, with a weak D call TRBD1 (6 bases). V was trimmed by 5 bases and J by 3 bases, leaving 17 bases between them. The CDR3 has 15 residues. Germline assignment: CDR1 SGHVS and CDR2 FNYEAQ. For the CDR3, the DNA is TGTGCCAGCAGCCTGACAGGACTGGCGGGCTACGAGCAGTACTTC. Its translation: CASSLTGLAGYEQYF.

This clonotype has at least ten counts. V and J are TRBV7-2 and TRBJ2-3; tentatively, D is TRBD1 or TRBD2 (6 bases each). The germline V gene encodes CDR1 SGHTA and CDR2 FQGNSA. Between the trimmed V and J ends, which lost 1 base and 9 bases, there was a span of 23 bases. This CDR3 is 17 amino acids long. The DNA for the CDR3 is TGTGCCAGCAGCTTAGTGATGGAGGGGGGAAACTCATTCACGCAGTATTTT. It specifies CASSLVMEGGNSFTQYF.

The rearrangement links TRBV6-6 to TRBJ2-1, with 8 nucleotides matching TRBD2. Germline trimming cut 4 bases from V and 6 bases from J; bases unmatched to any gene: 11. The CDR3 is made up of 16 amino acids. The germline gives CDR1 MNHNY, CDR2 SVGAGI (reference sequence). CDR3 nucleotides: TGTGCCAGCAGTTCTCGAAGCGGGAGAGGGCGCAATGAGCAGTTCTTC. This sequence encodes CASSSRSGRGRNEQFF.

This clonotype turned up a few times. CDR3 sequence reads: CAGTPGLAVQETQYF. CDR3 in DNA: TGTGCCGGGACACCGGGACTAGCGGTCCAAGAGACCCAGTACTTC. The chain carries TRBV7-7 and TRBJ2-5; 11 positions match TRBD2. The CDR3 spans 15 residues. Looked up from germline, CDR1 is SSHAT and CDR2 is FNYEAQ (reference sequence). Trimming removed 11 bases from V and 1 base from J; junction bases left unmatched: 9.

The rearrangement uses TRBV7-9 and TRBJ1-1; a weak D match, TRBD1 (6 bases). The germline V and J ends were trimmed by 3 bases and 2 bases, with 10 bases remaining between them. This CDR3 is 14 amino acids long. The germline V gene has CDR1 SEHNR and CDR2 FQNEAQ (reference sequence). The CDR3 nucleotides read TGTGCCAGCAGCTTCGGGACACGTAACACTGAAGCTTTCTTT. This gives the protein CASSFGTRNTEAFF. The full variable domain, completed using reference TRBV7-9 and TRBJ1-1, is DTGVSQNPRHKITKRGQNVTFRCDPISEHNRLYWYRQTLGQGPEFLTYFQNEAQLEKSRLLSDRFSAERPKGSFSTLEIQRTEQGDSAMYLCASSFGTRNTEAFFGQGTRLTVV.

V gene TRBV20-1 combines with J gene TRBJ1-2, with no clear D. The CDR3 consists of 13 residues. CDR1 DFQATT and CDR2 SNEGSKA come from the germline V gene (reference sequence). Trimming took off 3 bases at V and 4 bases at J, with 12 bases between the two ends. This CDR3 reads CSASVSVFYGYTF. In DNA, the CDR3 is TGCAGTGCTAGTGTTTCCGTATTCTATGGCTACACCTTC.

The V gene is TRBV4-1, the J gene TRBJ2-2; D is unclear. The CDR3 loop spans 14 amino acids. Germline lookup yields CDR1 MGHRA and CDR2 YSYEKL. V was trimmed by 0 bases and J by 7 bases, leaving 9 bases between them. CDR3 DNA sequence: TGCGCCAGCAGCCAAGATCTCATAGTCGGGGAGCTGTTTTTT. Its protein product is CASSQDLIVGELFF.

This clonotype was counted between two and nine times. This sequence joins TRBV12-5 and TRBJ2-2; TRBD2 might be the D (6 bases). Germline-derived CDR1 and CDR2 are LGHNT and FRNRAP. V was clipped by 7 bases and J by 0 bases, with 12 bases between them. This CDR3 is 15 amino acids long. In nucleotides, the CDR3 is TGTGCTAGTGCCATTGGAGGGACGAACACCGGGGAGCTGTTTTTT. It translates to CASAIGGTNTGELFF.

This chain links TRBV7-9 with TRBJ2-1; unclear D gene. Trimming took off 5 bases at V and 3 bases at J, with 11 bases between the two ends. The CDR3 extends over 14 amino acids. The V gene's germline CDR1 is SEHNR and CDR2 FQNEAQ (reference sequence). The CDR3 is CASSTIEGYNEQFF. Here the CDR3 DNA reads TGTGCCAGCAGCACAATAGAAGGCTACAATGAGCAGTTCTTC. Based on the CDR3 plus reference TRBV7-9 and TRBJ2-1, the full variable domain is DTGVSQNPRHKITKRGQNVTFRCDPISEHNRLYWYRQTLGQGPEFLTYFQNEAQLEKSRLLSDRFSAERPKGSFSTLEIQRTEQGDSAMYLCASSTIEGYNEQFFGPGTRLTVL.

This clonotype was observed a few times. The chain links TRBV19 to TRBJ2-3; 7 bases are shared with TRBD2. CDR3 length: 14 residues. The J segment lost 5 bases and the V segment lost 4 bases, leaving 6 bases of the junction unmatched. Germline V CDR1 and CDR2: LNHDA, SQIVND (reference sequence). The CDR3 DNA is TGTGCCAGTAGTAGGGCGGGAGCGGGAGATACGCAGTATTTT. It encodes CASSRAGAGDTQYF.

This CDR3 is CASKVTLTYNEQFF. In DNA form, the CDR3 reads TGTGCCAGCAAGGTGACTTTGACTTACAATGAGCAGTTCTTC. The rearrangement uses TRBV2 and TRBJ2-1; D gene ambiguous. The germline V and J ends were trimmed by 7 bases and 4 bases, with 14 bases remaining between them. CDR1 is SNHLY and CDR2 is FYNNEI in the germline V gene. The CDR3 has 14 amino acids.

The chain has TRBV6-6 and TRBJ2-1; D call uncertain. Germline V gene lookup returns CDR1 MNHNY and CDR2 SVGAGI (reference sequence). V lost 6 bases and J 7 bases, leaving 13 bases between the germline ends. The length of the CDR3 is 13 residues. The chain's CDR3 is CASRGNLENEQFF. CDR3 nucleotide sequence: TGTGCCAGCAGGGGAAACCTAGAGAATGAGCAGTTCTTC.

The V gene is TRBV12-3 or TRBV12-4, the J gene TRBJ2-1; D uncertain. This CDR3 is built from 15 residues. V was cut by 3 bases and J by 0 bases, with 9 bases left in between. In nucleotides, the CDR3 is TGTGCCAGCAGTTTTTTGCCAAGCTCCTACAATGAGCAGTTCTTC. It encodes CASSFLPSSYNEQFF.

This clonotype was seen a handful of times. The chain has TRBV4-1 and TRBJ2-1; a possible D gene is TRBD1 (6 bases). Germline CDR1 MGHRA, CDR2 YSYEKL. The CDR3 runs to 13 residues. Trimming pared 3 bases from V and 11 bases from J, leaving 14 bases between. The CDR3 nucleotides read TGCGCCAGCAGCCAGATTAGGGGGAGCCAGCAGTTCTTC. This translates into CASSQIRGSQQFF.

There are a few counts of this clonotype. The rearrangement uses TRBV5-4 and TRBJ2-7, with 9 bases lining up with TRBD2. J gave up 6 bases and V 0 bases, and 4 bases lay outside the gene matches. The CDR3 sequence is 14 residues long. From germline, CDR1 is SGHNT and CDR2 YYREEE (reference sequence). The CDR3 here is CASSLAQAGGEQYF. CDR3 DNA sequence: TGTGCCAGCAGCTTGGCCCAAGCGGGGGGCGAGCAGTACTTC.

This chain links TRBV19 with TRBJ2-3, with TRBD2 identical over 7 bases. The V and J ends lost 4 bases and 2 bases, in that order; junction bases with no gene match: 12. Per the germline V gene, CDR1 is LNHDA and CDR2 is SQIVND (reference sequence). This CDR3 spans 17 amino acids. This CDR3 reads CASSTSLGAGHTDTQYF. The CDR3 bases are TGTGCCAGTAGTACATCCCTGGGAGCGGGGCACACAGATACGCAGTATTTT.

The rearrangement links TRBV27 to TRBJ1-6, with D tentatively TRBD1 (6 bases). CDR3 size: 14 residues. Germline assignment: CDR1 MNHEY and CDR2 SMNVEV (reference sequence). Trimming took off 4 bases at V and 9 bases at J, with 13 bases between the two ends. The chain's CDR3 is CASSWAGATSPLHF. For the CDR3, the DNA is TGTGCCAGCAGTTGGGCAGGGGCTACTTCACCCCTCCACTTT.

The chain couples TRBV6-2 or TRBV6-3 to TRBJ2-2; the D gene is possibly TRBD1 (5 bases). This CDR3 comprises 15 residues. The V gene lost 5 bases and the J gene lost 4 bases, with 14 bases spanning the gap. From germline, CDR1 is MNHEY and CDR2 SVGEGT. The CDR3 nucleotides read TGTGCCAGCAGTCGGACGAGTAGGGGCACCGGGGAGCTGTTTTTT. Its protein product is CASSRTSRGTGELFF.

This clonotype has more than one count but fewer than ten. The chain has TRBV28 and TRBJ1-5, with 10 nucleotides matching TRBD1. The CDR3 is 15 amino acids. Trimming at V came to 5 bases and at J to 4 bases, leaving 5 bases not matched to a gene. Germline-derived CDR1 and CDR2 are MDHEN and SYDVKM. The CDR3 DNA follows: TGTGCCAGCAGTCCTTGGACAGGGGGTAATCAGCCCCAGCATTTT. As protein: CASSPWTGGNQPQHF.

This rearrangement joins TRBV5-1 to TRBJ2-7; maybe TRBD2 (6 bases). Germline V gene lookup returns CDR1 SGHRS and CDR2 YFSETQ. The CDR3 runs 15 residues. The germline V and J ends were trimmed by 1 base and 0 bases, with 11 bases remaining between them. The CDR3 DNA sequence: TGCGCCAGCAGCTTGTACGGGGGACTCTCCTACGAGCAGTACTTC. Protein product: CASSLYGGLSYEQYF.

This clonotype was seen a single time. V gene TRBV7-4 combines with J gene TRBJ2-7; the D is unclear. The CDR3 extends over 12 amino acids. Germline loops: CDR1 SGHVT, CDR2 SQSDAQ. The V and J ends lost 6 bases and 6 bases respectively, with 12 bases between them. CDR3 amino acids: CASSQDRSEQYF. The CDR3 DNA sequence: TGTGCCAGCAGTCAGGACCGCTCCGAGCAGTACTTC.

This clonotype was picked up a small number of times. The rearrangement links TRBV6-6 to TRBJ1-4; D remains unclear. V lost 6 bases and J 5 bases, leaving 13 bases between the germline ends. Germline-derived CDR1 and CDR2 are MNHNY and SVGAGI (reference sequence). The CDR3 is 14 amino acids. CDR3 nucleotide sequence: TGTGCCAGCAGACCCCCTACTCAAAATGAAAAACTGTTTTTT. Protein: CASRPPTQNEKLFF.

The chain couples TRBV4-1 to TRBJ2-1, with D possibly matching TRBD1 (6 bases). Per the germline V gene, CDR1 is MGHRA and CDR2 is YSYEKL. The CDR3 runs 16 residues. V shed 2 bases and J shed 5 bases, with 16 bases lying between them. CDR3 residues: CASSQQAPPGDNEQFF. The CDR3 DNA follows: TGCGCCAGCAGCCAACAAGCGCCCCCAGGGGACAATGAGCAGTTCTTC.

The chain has TRBV7-9 and TRBJ1-1; D gene ambiguous. This CDR3 region has 15 residues. V was trimmed by 3 bases and J by 1 base, leaving 12 bases between them. CDR1 SEHNR and CDR2 FQNEAQ come from the germline V gene (reference sequence). DNA of the CDR3: TGTGCCAGCAGCTTTGGGGTGGTGGAGAACACTGAAGCTTTCTTT. This encodes CASSFGVVENTEAFF.

This clonotype turned up a few times. The chain employs TRBV20-1 and TRBJ2-7, with D possibly matching TRBD2 (6 bases). The CDR3 is made up of 13 amino acids. Germline V lookup: CDR1 DFQATT, CDR2 SNEGSKA (reference sequence). V shed 3 bases and J shed 6 bases, with 15 bases lying between them. CDR3 sequence (DNA): TGCAGTGCTAGGGGCGGGAATAGACTCGAGCAGTACTTC. Translation: CSARGGNRLEQYF.

The CDR3 here is CASSQGSPGYGYTF. For the CDR3, the DNA is TGTGCCAGCAGTCAGGGTAGTCCGGGCTATGGCTACACCTTC. The chain recombines TRBV6-1 with TRBJ1-2, with TRBD1 as a possible D gene (5 bases). Germline V gives CDR1 MNHNS, CDR2 SASEGT. Trimming took 5 bases from V and 4 from J, leaving 14 bases between them. CDR3 length: 14 amino acids.

CDR3 sequence (DNA): TGTGCCAGCAGCCCCCCTAGGACTAGCGGCAATGAGCAGTTCTTC. Protein product: CASSPPRTSGNEQFF. The V call is TRBV7-9, the J call TRBJ2-1, with TRBD2 matching over 10 bases. CDR1 is SEHNR, CDR2 FQNEAQ, per germline (reference sequence). The CDR3 runs to 15 residues. With V trimmed by 5 bases and J by 6 bases, 7 bases remained unmatched.

This clonotype was detected a few times. The V call is TRBV27, the J call TRBJ1-6; unclear D gene. V shed 4 bases and J shed 7 bases, with 8 bases lying between them. This CDR3 is built from 13 residues. Germline CDR1 MNHEY, CDR2 SMNVEV (reference sequence). The CDR3 here is CASSSALNSPLHF. CDR3 DNA sequence: TGTGCCAGCAGTTCCGCATTGAATTCACCCCTCCACTTT.